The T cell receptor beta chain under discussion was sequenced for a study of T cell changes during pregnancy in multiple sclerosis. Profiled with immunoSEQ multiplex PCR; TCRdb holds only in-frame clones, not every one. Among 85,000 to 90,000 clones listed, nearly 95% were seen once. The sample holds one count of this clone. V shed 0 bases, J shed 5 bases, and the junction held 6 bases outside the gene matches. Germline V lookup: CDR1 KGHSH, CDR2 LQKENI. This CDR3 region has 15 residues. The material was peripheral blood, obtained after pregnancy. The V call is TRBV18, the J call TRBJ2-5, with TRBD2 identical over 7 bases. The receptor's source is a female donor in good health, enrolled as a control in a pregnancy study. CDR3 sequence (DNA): TGTGCCAGCTCACCACCTTCAGGGCGGGGGGAGACCCAGTACTTC. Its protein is CASSPPSGRGETQYF.